The rows below give T cell receptor beta chains drawn from one sample of a study of T cells after yellow fever vaccination. TCRdb fed the 5' RACE reads into MiXCR, producing one record per CDR3 protein. The sample lists approximately 330,000 distinct CDR3 sequences, 4.1% seen once, with just under 25% in the top ten. This material consisted of PBMCs, taken 5 days after the yellow fever booster vaccination. The source is a man between 18 and 29 years old who received the YFV17D yellow fever vaccine. Both conserved end residues are part of each CDR3. The D gene is left open where the match is weak. Clone size appears in some rows only: once, few, many, or a class for an expanded clone.

V gene	clone size	J gene	D gene	CDR3 protein	CDR3 DNA
TRBV7-2	NA	TRBJ1-2	TRBD1	CASSTWTGGYTF	TGTGCCAGCAGCACGTGGACAGGGGGCTACACCTTC
TRBV6-5	NA	TRBJ2-1	TRBD2	CASRPRDYDVQFF	TGTGCCAGCAGACCTCGGGACTATGACGTGCAGTTCTTC
TRBV6-1	few	TRBJ1-4	NA	CASSFGGGNEKLFF	TGTGCCAGCAGCTTCGGGGGGGGTAATGAAAAACTGTTTTTT
TRBV7-8	NA	TRBJ2-1	NA	CASSLGGVSSYNEQFF	TGTGCCAGCAGCTTAGGGGGGGTCAGCTCCTACAATGAGCAGTTCTTC
TRBV29-1	many	TRBJ2-1	NA	CSVVLSNEQFF	TGCAGCGTTGTGCTTAGCAATGAGCAGTTCTTC
TRBV7-2	NA	TRBJ2-5	NA	CASSLIAGTLQETQYF	TGTGCCAGCAGCTTAATCGCGGGGACTCTCCAAGAGACCCAGTACTTC
TRBV12-3/TRBV12-4	NA	TRBJ1-2	NA	CASSAAGTGGYTF	TGTGCCAGCAGCGCAGCCGGGACCGGTGGCTACACCTTC
TRBV27	few	TRBJ1-6	NA	CASSLFGVGRSPLHF	TGTGCCAGCAGTCTGTTCGGGGTCGGGCGATCACCCCTCCACTTT
TRBV20-1	many	TRBJ1-6	TRBD1	CSGGQESNNSPLHF	TGCAGTGGCGGACAGGAGAGTAATAATTCACCCCTCCACTTT
TRBV4-1	few	TRBJ2-3	TRBD2	CASSRLADTDTQYF	TGCGCCAGCAGCCGACTAGCCGACACAGATACGCAGTATTTT
TRBV7-3	few	TRBJ2-1	TRBD2	CASSLTGGRNNEQFF	TGTGCCAGCAGCTTAACCGGCGGGAGAAACAATGAGCAGTTCTTC
TRBV7-2	NA	TRBJ2-6	TRBD1	CASSYSGTANSGANVLTF	TGTGCCAGCAGCTACTCCGGGACAGCAAACTCTGGGGCCAACGTCCTGACTTTC
TRBV12-3/TRBV12-4	few	TRBJ1-2	NA	CASSFLPAFQGGYTF	TGTGCCAGCAGTTTCCTCCCCGCCTTTCAGGGAGGCTACACCTTC
TRBV29-1	few	TRBJ2-1	NA	CSVEKGGGGYNEQFF	TGCAGCGTTGAGAAGGGGGGGGGCGGATACAATGAGCAGTTCTTC
TRBV2	many	TRBJ2-5	TRBD2	CASSKATSGGEQETQYF	TGTGCCAGCAGTAAAGCTACTAGCGGGGGGGAACAAGAGACCCAGTACTTC
TRBV7-9	few	TRBJ1-3	TRBD1	CASSPTGQGNTIYF	TGTGCCAGCAGCCCGACGGGACAGGGAAACACCATATATTTT
TRBV5-1	NA	TRBJ2-7	NA	CASSLGPGPSYEQYF	TGCGCCAGCAGCTTGGGGCCGGGGCCCTCCTACGAGCAGTACTTC
TRBV9	few	TRBJ2-3	NA	CASSVEPDTQYF	TGTGCCAGCAGCGTAGAGCCAGATACGCAGTATTTT
TRBV12-3/TRBV12-4	many	TRBJ2-2	TRBD1	CASRYGTVNTGELFF	TGTGCCAGCAGATACGGGACAGTCAACACCGGGGAGCTGTTTTTT
TRBV4-1	many	TRBJ1-1	TRBD1	CASSLQGADTEAFF	TGCGCCAGCAGCCTTCAGGGGGCGGACACTGAAGCTTTCTTT
TRBV5-1	NA	TRBJ1-6	NA	CASSERGTGQDNSPLHF	TGCGCCAGCAGCGAGAGGGGTACAGGGCAAGATAATTCACCCCTCCACTTT
TRBV15	many	TRBJ2-1	NA	CATSLTGGRYNEQFF	TGTGCCACCAGCCTAACGGGGGGCCGGTACAATGAGCAGTTCTTC
TRBV9	few	TRBJ2-3	NA	CASSASGLSTDTQYF	TGTGCCAGCAGCGCGAGCGGCCTCAGCACAGATACGCAGTATTTT
TRBV7-9	NA	TRBJ2-7	NA	CASSQSGESYEQYF	TGTGCCAGCAGCCAATCCGGGGAGTCCTACGAGCAGTACTTC
TRBV3-1	NA	TRBJ2-6	TRBD1	CASTQTGGSGANVLTF	TGTGCCAGCACCCAGACAGGGGGCTCTGGGGCCAACGTCCTGACTTTC
TRBV7-2	few	TRBJ1-2	NA	CASSLPAGDPRGYTF	TGTGCCAGCAGCTTACCGGCAGGGGACCCCAGAGGCTACACCTTC
TRBV4-2	NA	TRBJ2-7	TRBD2	CASSQDGLAGGLSYEQYF	TGTGCCAGCAGCCAAGATGGACTAGCGGGGGGGCTATCCTACGAGCAGTACTTC
TRBV4-1	many	TRBJ1-1	NA	CASSQERGAETEAFF	TGCGCCAGCAGCCAAGAAAGGGGAGCCGAGACTGAAGCTTTCTTT
TRBV9	many	TRBJ2-3	NA	CASSVGSTDTQYF	TGTGCCAGCAGCGTGGGGAGCACAGATACGCAGTATTTT
TRBV5-1	few	TRBJ2-3	NA	CASSSPASTDTQYF	TGCGCCAGCAGCTCCCCAGCCAGCACAGATACGCAGTATTTT
TRBV27	NA	TRBJ1-5	NA	CASRRGGSQPQHF	TGTGCCAGCCGCCGGGGGGGCAGTCAGCCCCAGCATTTT
TRBV11-2	many	TRBJ2-5	TRBD1	CASSGGPGQGETQYF	TGTGCCAGCAGCGGAGGACCGGGACAGGGAGAGACCCAGTACTTC
TRBV7-8	NA	TRBJ2-1	TRBD2	CASSSRGDSYNEQFF	TGTGCCAGCAGCTCACGGGGGGACTCCTACAATGAGCAGTTCTTC
TRBV7-3	few	TRBJ2-1	TRBD2	CASSPSGGALGEQFF	TGTGCCAGCAGCCCTAGCGGGGGGGCTCTCGGAGAGCAGTTCTTC
TRBV27	many	TRBJ2-5	TRBD1	CASSKRGQIQETQYF	TGTGCCAGCAGTAAACGGGGACAGATCCAAGAGACCCAGTACTTC
TRBV5-1	many	TRBJ1-6	TRBD1	CASSFGTGGDSPLHF	TGCGCCAGCAGCTTCGGGACAGGGGGCGACTCACCCCTCCACTTT
TRBV5-1	NA	TRBJ2-7	NA	CASRDGAYEQYF	TGCGCCAGCCGGGACGGAGCCTACGAGCAGTACTTC
TRBV7-6	NA	TRBJ2-2	TRBD1	CASSAPGQGFTGELFF	TGTGCCAGCAGCGCTCCGGGACAGGGCTTCACCGGGGAGCTGTTTTTT
TRBV12-3/TRBV12-4	NA	TRBJ2-7	TRBD1	CASSPSWDRGHEQYF	TGTGCCAGCAGTCCCTCATGGGACAGGGGGCACGAGCAGTACTTC
TRBV4-3	NA	TRBJ2-1	NA	CASSHLQGGRNEQFF	TGCGCCAGCAGCCATCTACAGGGGGGGAGGAATGAGCAGTTCTTC
TRBV12-3/TRBV12-4	NA	TRBJ2-7	NA	CASSPQEGAYEQYF	TGTGCCAGCAGTCCCCAGGAGGGAGCTTACGAGCAGTACTTC
TRBV12-3/TRBV12-4	NA	TRBJ1-4	NA	CASSLTGNTNEKLFF	TGTGCCAGCAGTTTGACGGGGAATACTAATGAAAAACTGTTTTTT
TRBV4-3	few	TRBJ2-4	NA	CASSQEAASKNIQYF	TGCGCCAGCAGCCAAGAAGCGGCCAGTAAAAACATTCAGTACTTC
TRBV5-4	many	TRBJ1-1	NA	CASSSEFGKLNTEAFF	TGTGCCAGCAGCAGTGAATTTGGGAAGTTGAACACTGAAGCTTTCTTT
TRBV20-1	NA	TRBJ2-5	TRBD2	CSAIRTSGGSGETQYF	TGCAGTGCTATCCGGACTAGCGGGGGCTCGGGAGAGACCCAGTACTTC
TRBV12-3/TRBV12-4	many	TRBJ2-7	NA	CASRHTTVAYEQYF	TGTGCCAGCAGGCATACGACAGTTGCCTACGAGCAGTACTTC
TRBV29-1	many	TRBJ2-5	NA	CSVAGVGQETQYF	TGCAGCGTTGCGGGGGTCGGACAAGAGACCCAGTACTTC
TRBV20-1	many	TRBJ2-1	NA	CSARDYVASSYNEQFF	TGCAGTGCTAGAGATTATGTGGCGAGCTCCTACAATGAGCAGTTCTTC
TRBV24-1	NA	TRBJ1-5	TRBD1	CATIRRTGGTDEPQHF	TGTGCCACCATTCGAAGGACAGGGGGGACCGATGAGCCCCAGCATTTT
TRBV12-3/TRBV12-4	many	TRBJ2-1	TRBD2	CASRSGTSGANEQFF	TGTGCCAGCAGGTCCGGGACTAGCGGGGCCAATGAGCAGTTCTTC